This record looks at one T cell receptor (beta chain) sequence and its context. The antigen it binds to is not known. One base away there is no much larger clone; base qualities are not given. The library was produced with PCR. Sequencing was carried out with a HiSeq X Ten. High-throughput sequencing was used to characterize the TCR repertoires. Through fastp at Q25 and MiXCR, TCRdb rebuilt clones from the public reads, retaining in-frame beta chains. Rows with a matching CDR3 protein are joined into one entry that keeps the most common DNA and genes. The sample table records 10,000 to 15,000 distinct CDR3 sequences; around half of these occur just once. The ten top clones hold 16% of the sample. The sample originates from a study of esophageal squamous cell carcinoma under preoperative chemotherapy (dated by TCRdb to the late 2010s). At the level of the whole study: Both tumor-infiltrating lymphocytes and peripheral blood T cells had their TCR repertoires profiled in the study. Repertoires were compared between samples taken before and after paclitaxel-nedaplatin therapy. The cohort comprised roughly five patients with primary esophageal squamous cell carcinoma. The effects of paclitaxel-nedaplatin chemotherapy on T-cell receptor repertoires in patients with esophageal squamous cell carcinoma were assessed.

The study at large found these results: A significant increase in TCR diversity was observed in peripheral T cells after chemotherapy, whereas no such increase was observed in tumor-infiltrating lymphocytes. Immediate and substantial changes in clonotype frequency were induced by paclitaxel-nedaplatin therapy, and contraction rather than amplification was more likely to be observed among abundant clones. Post-treatment tumor-infiltrating lymphocytes appeared partly derived from peripheral T cells migrating into the tumor, not solely from local clonal changes. The analysis included only a handful of patients with esophageal squamous cell carcinoma, making the cohort small.

The CDR3, from cysteine to phenylalanine, totals 17 residues. The entry retains the CDR3 DNA only, 51 bases that are in frame from base 1. Taken from the germline V gene, the CDR1 and CDR2 loops are MNHEY and SVGAGI. The label giving this sample's time point can be read as: before preoperative PTX-NDP chemotherapy. Patients received paclitaxel-nedaplatin as preoperative chemotherapy before surgery. The sample was taken from a patient given preoperative chemotherapy. The sequence links TRBV6-5 to TRBJ2-3; 12 of the junction bases match TRBD2. TRBJ2-7 explains the end of the DNA better; the J call may be wrong. This sequence originates from a human donor with esophageal squamous cell carcinoma. The donor label of this sample is uncertain. The CDR3 protein is CASSYSLGLAGRDEQYF. In nucleotides, the sequence is TGTGCCAGCAGTTACTCCCTCGGACTAGCGGGGCGAGATGAGCAGTACTTC.